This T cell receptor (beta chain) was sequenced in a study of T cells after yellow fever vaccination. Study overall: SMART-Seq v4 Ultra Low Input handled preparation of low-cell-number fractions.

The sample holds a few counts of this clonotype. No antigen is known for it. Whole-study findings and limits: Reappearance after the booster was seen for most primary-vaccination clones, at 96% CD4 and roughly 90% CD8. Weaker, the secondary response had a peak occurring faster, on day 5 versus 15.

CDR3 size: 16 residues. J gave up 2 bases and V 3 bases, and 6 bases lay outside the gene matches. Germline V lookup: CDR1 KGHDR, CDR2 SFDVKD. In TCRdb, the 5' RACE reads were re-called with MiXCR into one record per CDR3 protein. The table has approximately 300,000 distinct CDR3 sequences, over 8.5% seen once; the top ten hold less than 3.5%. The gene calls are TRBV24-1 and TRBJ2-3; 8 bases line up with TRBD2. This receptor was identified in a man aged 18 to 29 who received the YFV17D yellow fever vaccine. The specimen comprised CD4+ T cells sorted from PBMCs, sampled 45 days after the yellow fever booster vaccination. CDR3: CATSDPSGGHTDTQYF. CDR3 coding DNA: TGTGCCACCAGTGATCCAAGCGGGGGTCACACAGATACGCAGTATTTT.